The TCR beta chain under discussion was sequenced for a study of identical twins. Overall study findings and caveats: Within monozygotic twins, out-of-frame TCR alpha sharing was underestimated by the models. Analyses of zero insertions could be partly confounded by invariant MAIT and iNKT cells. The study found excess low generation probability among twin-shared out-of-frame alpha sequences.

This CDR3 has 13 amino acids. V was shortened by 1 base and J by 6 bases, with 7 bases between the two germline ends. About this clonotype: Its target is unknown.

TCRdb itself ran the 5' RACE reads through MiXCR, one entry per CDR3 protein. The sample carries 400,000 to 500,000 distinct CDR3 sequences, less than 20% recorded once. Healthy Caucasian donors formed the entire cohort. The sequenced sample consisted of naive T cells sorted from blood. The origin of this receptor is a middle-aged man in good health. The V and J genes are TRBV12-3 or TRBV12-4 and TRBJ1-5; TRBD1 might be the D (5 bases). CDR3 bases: TGTGCCAGCAGTTTAGGTACAGGTCAGCCCCAGCATTTT. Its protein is CASSLGTGQPQHF.